Presented here are 14 T cell receptor beta chains from one specimen sequenced in a study of CD8 T cells in ankylosing spondylitis. TCRdb used MiXCR to reprocess the 5' RACE reads, holding one entry per CDR3 protein. The sample contains about 110,000 distinct CDR3 sequences, less than 25% of which appear only once. The sequencing input was synovial fluid, either unsorted or a sorted T cell fraction (not recorded which). These receptor sequences come from a male donor with ankylosing spondylitis.

In this sample, this clonotype turned up a few times. The V and J genes are TRBV24-1 and TRBJ2-5, with TRBD2 matching over 15 bases. This CDR3 has 19 amino acids. The V segment lost 3 bases and the J segment 2 bases; nucleotides outside the gene matches: 9. CDR1 KGHDR and CDR2 SFDVKD come from the germline V gene. CDR3 amino acids: CATSDPGLAGGPGQETQYF. The DNA of the CDR3 is TGTGCCACCAGTGATCCCGGACTAGCGGGAGGGCCGGGTCAAGAGACCCAGTACTTC.

The rearrangement uses TRBV24-1 and TRBJ2-2, with D maybe TRBD2 (6 bases). V lost 3 bases, J lost 6 bases, and 16 bases lay in between. Per germline, CDR1 KGHDR and CDR2 SFDVKD. The CDR3 runs 16 residues. CDR3 nucleotide sequence: TGTGCCACCAGTGATAACGCCGGGACTCCTCCCGGGGAGCTGTTTTTT. Amino acids: CATSDNAGTPPGELFF.

The CDR3 nucleotides are TGTGCCAGCAGCCAAGGGAGCTCCTATAATTCACCCCTCCACTTT. Residues: CASSQGSSYNSPLHF. V is TRBV4-2 and J is TRBJ1-6, with D uncertain. CDR1 and CDR2 (germline): LGHNA, YNFKEQ. V lost 1 base and J lost 0, with 4 bases in between. The CDR3 is 15 residues long.

V and J are TRBV11-3 and TRBJ1-6; D gene uncertain. The CDR3 is made up of 14 amino acids. V dropped 5 bases and J dropped 7 bases, with 12 bases sitting between them. Germline values: CDR1 SGHNT, CDR2 YENEEA. CDR3 DNA: TGTGCCAGCAGCGAAGGCGGGGTGAATTCACCCCTCCACTTT. Translated, it gives CASSEGGVNSPLHF.

This clonotype has ten or more counts. The chain joins TRBV12-3 or TRBV12-4 to TRBJ1-2; D is unclear. V dropped 7 bases and J dropped 6 bases, with 12 bases sitting between them. The CDR3 is 12 residues long. CDR3 region: CASIRDGDGYTF. The CDR3, as DNA: TGTGCCAGCATCAGAGATGGCGATGGCTACACCTTC.

This clonotype has more than one count but fewer than ten. This sequence joins TRBV11-3 and TRBJ2-7; 10 nucleotides match TRBD2. There are 16 residues in the CDR3. CDR1 and CDR2 from the germline V gene are SGHNT and YENEEA. J was trimmed by 0 bases and V by 4 bases; bases with no gene match: 6. CDR3 loop: CASSSPLAGSSYEQYF. The CDR3 DNA is TGTGCCAGCAGCTCCCCACTAGCGGGAAGCTCCTACGAGCAGTACTTC.

The rearrangement joins TRBV19 to TRBJ2-4; D is unclear. This CDR3 is 14 amino acids long. V dropped 0 bases and J dropped 3 bases, with 6 bases sitting between them. CDR1 and CDR2 (germline): LNHDA, SQIVND (reference sequence). CDR3 coding DNA: TGTGCCAGTAGTATAGAATGGGGCAAAAACATTCAGTACTTC. It yields the protein CASSIEWGKNIQYF.

This clonotype was seen at least ten times. The chain combines TRBV12-3 or TRBV12-4 with TRBJ2-3; 9 bases fit TRBD2. Trimming at V came to 5 bases and at J to 4 bases, leaving 10 bases not matched to a gene. There are 16 residues in the CDR3. CDR3 bases: TGTGCCAGCAGTCCCCAGAGGGCTAGCGGGGCAGATACGCAGTATTTT. Translation: CASSPQRASGADTQYF.

This clonotype has ten or more counts. The junction does not match germline at one end; this may be a read error. The chain has TRBV7-8 and TRBJ2-5, with D tentatively TRBD1 (6 bases). The V gene's germline CDR1 is SGHVS and CDR2 FQNEAQ. This CDR3 contains 13 residues. The CDR3 coding sequence is TGTGCCAGCAGCATAGCCGAAGGGGGGACCCAGTACTTC. Amino acids: CASSIAEGGTQYF. The whole variable domain, remainder taken from reference TRBV7-8 and TRBJ2-5, is GAGVSQSPRYKVAKRGQDVALRCDPISGHVSLFWYQQALGQGPEFLTYFQNEAQLDKSGLPSDRFFAERPEGSVSTLKIQRTQQEDSAVYLCASSIAEGGTQYFGPGTRLLVL.

This clonotype turned up a few times. The V call is TRBV6-6, the J call TRBJ2-3; no firm D call. This CDR3 comprises 13 residues. CDR1 is MNHNY and CDR2 is SVGAGI in the germline V gene (reference sequence). Trimming removed 2 bases at V and 0 bases at J, with 3 bases between. CDR3 DNA: TGTGCCAGCAGTTACGGGAGCACAGATACGCAGTATTTT. Its translation is CASSYGSTDTQYF.

The chain combines TRBV11-3 with TRBJ1-1; 7 positions agree with TRBD1. Trimming cost V 5 bases and J 5 bases; bases outside gene matches: 5. The CDR3 runs 13 residues. Germline-derived CDR1 and CDR2 are SGHNT and YENEEA. The CDR3 region is CASSIRGGTEAFF. CDR3 nucleotides: TGTGCCAGCAGCATCAGGGGGGGAACTGAAGCTTTCTTT. The full variable domain, its missing parts supplied by reference TRBV11-3 and TRBJ1-1, is EAGVVQSPRYKIIEKKQPVAFWCNPISGHNTLYWYLQNLGQGPELLIRYENEEAVDDSQLPKDRFSAERLKGVDSTLKIQPAELGDSAVYLCASSIRGGTEAFFGQGTRLTVV.

The chain is built from TRBV3-1 and TRBJ2-1, with 11 positions matching TRBD2. CDR3 size: 18 residues. The V segment lost 4 bases and the J segment 0 bases; nucleotides outside the gene matches: 8. CDR1 is LGHDT and CDR2 is YNNKEL in the germline V gene (reference sequence). The chain's CDR3 is CASSRGSGRDLSYNEQFF. CDR3 nucleotide sequence: TGTGCCAGCAGCCGGGGTAGCGGGAGGGACCTCTCCTACAATGAGCAGTTCTTC.

In this sample, this clonotype turned up a few times. V gene TRBV4-2 combines with J gene TRBJ2-5; no reliable D call. The CDR3 spans 13 residues. With 0 bases removed from V and 4 bases from J, the gap between germline ends came to 6 bases. Germline V gene sequence: CDR1 LGHNA, CDR2 YNFKEQ. This chain's CDR3 is CASSQEGGETQYF. The CDR3 nucleotides read TGTGCCAGCAGCCAAGAAGGCGGAGAGACCCAGTACTTC.

The sample holds many counts of this clonotype. The chain recombines TRBV14 with TRBJ2-7, with a possible D match to TRBD2 (6 bases). Germline V gives CDR1 SGHDN, CDR2 FVKESK. The V and J ends lost 1 base and 7 bases respectively, with 14 bases between them. This CDR3 spans 14 amino acids. Here the CDR3 DNA reads TGTGCCAGCAGCCAAGCAGGGTTTGGAGGGGAGCAGTACGTC. The encoded protein is CASSQAGFGGEQYV.